This T cell receptor (beta chain) was obtained from a study of identical twins. Each CDR3 protein gets one entry after TCRdb re-called the 5' RACE reads with MiXCR. The table lists some 500,000 distinct CDR3 sequences, nearly 10% of them singletons. This CDR3 has 13 residues. Trimming cost V 8 bases and J 4 bases, with 13 bases left between them. Germline V CDR1 and CDR2: WNHNN, SYGVQD (reference sequence). The same sample was also studied in work on yellow fever vaccine responses in identical twins.

V and J are TRBV10-1 and TRBJ2-3, with D tentatively TRBD1 or TRBD2 (6 bases each). The sequence came from a woman under 30 in good health. The specimen was PBMCs. The CDR3 bases are TGCGCCAGCGGAGGGGGGCTTGCAGATACGCAGTATTTT. Amino acids: CASGGGLADTQYF.